Described below is a single TCR beta chain sequence and its context. It has no known antigen specificity. Base-call qualities are not available, and no considerably larger clone is one nucleotide away. Based on the germline V gene, the CDR1 and CDR2 sequences are MGHDK and SYGVNS. Trimmed from V: 3 bases; trimmed from J: 3 bases; junction bases lacking a gene match: 7. The CDR3 contains 15 residues, cysteine and phenylalanine counted. Only the CDR3 region is kept as DNA, spanning 45 bases read in frame from base 1. The data are from a study of technical replicates of blood from a few donors listed by TCRdb under 2017. The protocol used for the library was the immunoSEQ multiplex PCR assay. As stored in TCRdb, this immuneACCESS dataset retains in-frame rearrangements with V and J assigned. A fraction of the clones does not appear; measured against another copy, unresolved V genes explain less than half of the discrepancy, and the remainder lacks a known reason. In all, the sample holds 65,000 to 70,000 clones, and 80% to 90% of those were seen once. 4.6% of the sample is taken by the ten largest.

This receptor was identified in a human donor in good health. Some clones in this sample may be carry-over from other donors' samples. The chain couples TRBV25-1 to TRBJ2-7; 8 bases in between match TRBD2. The sequencing input was PBMCs. The nucleotides are TGTGCCAGCAGTGAGTCGGGACTAGTCGTCTACGAGCAGTACTTC. Its amino acids are CASSESGLVVYEQYF.